Below, 3 T cell receptor beta chains from the same sample are listed, as sequenced in a study of T cells after yellow fever vaccination. TCRdb recomputed calls from the 5' RACE reads with MiXCR, one row per CDR3 protein. Of some 160,000 distinct CDR3 sequences in the sample, approximately 9.7% are singletons; the top ten hold 35% to 40%. Specimen: CD8+ T cells sorted from PBMCs, collected 45 days after the yellow fever booster vaccination. The receptors come from a man younger than 35 who received the YFV17D yellow fever vaccine.

There are a few counts of this clonotype. The chain combines TRBV6-2 or TRBV6-3 with TRBJ1-2; 11 bases are shared with TRBD1. Trimming cost V 7 bases and J 4 bases; bases outside gene matches: 8. Germline V gives CDR1 MNHEY, CDR2 SVGEGT. This CDR3 has 15 residues. The CDR3 sequence: CASKRRTGGSYGYTF. In nucleotides, the CDR3 is TGTGCCAGCAAGCGACGGACAGGGGGCAGCTATGGCTACACCTTC.

This clonotype occurred a few times. V and J are TRBV6-5 and TRBJ2-7; perhaps D is TRBD1 or TRBD2 (6 bases each). Germline CDR1 reads MNHEY; CDR2 reads SVGAGI. V was cut by 1 base and J by 6 bases, with 13 bases left in between. The CDR3 is made up of 14 amino acids. The CDR3 sequence is CASSYYGRGGEQYF. DNA of the CDR3: TGTGCCAGCAGTTACTACGGCAGGGGAGGCGAGCAGTACTTC.

The rearrangement links TRBV25-1 to TRBJ2-1; possibly TRBD2 for D (5 bases). Between the trimmed V and J ends, which lost 7 bases and 12 bases, there was a span of 16 bases. This CDR3 comprises 12 residues. CDR1 MGHDK and CDR2 SYGVNS come from the germline V gene. CDR3 region: CASTDGLGAQFF. The CDR3 nucleotides read TGTGCCAGCACTGATGGGTTGGGAGCGCAGTTCTTC.